A single sample is the source of the 30 T cell receptor beta chains below, sequenced in a study of graft-versus-host responses after intestinal transplantation. Co-plating was performed using around 200,000 CFSE-labeled responder cells and around 200,000 irradiated, violet-dye-labeled stimulator cells. Clones were read by immunoSEQ multiplex PCR, and TCRdb kept only the in-frame ones, dropping some. The sample includes some 22,000 clones, roughly 41% of them seen just once. The specimen was alloreactive CD8+ T cells from a mixed lymphocyte reaction culture, collected before intestinal transplant. Subset reported: CFSE-low proliferating T cells sorted from roughly 6-day pre-transplant mixed lymphocyte reaction (GvH or HvG direction). The receptor source for this set is a human patient who received an intestinal transplant.

This clone showed up many times. The chain joins TRBV15 to TRBJ1-5; possible D gene TRBD1, 5 bases. The ends were cut back, 6 bases at V and 5 bases at J, with 17 bases in the middle. Germline CDR1 and CDR2: LNHNV and YYDKDF (reference sequence). This CDR3 has 15 residues. The DNA for the CDR3 is TGTGCCACCAGTCAGTCAGGGCAGGGACATCAGCCCCAGCATTTT. Its protein product is CATSQSGQGHQPQHF.

The chain has TRBV5-1 and TRBJ1-5; perhaps TRBD1 as D (6 bases). Germline V gives CDR1 SGHRS, CDR2 YFSETQ. With 2 bases removed from V and 9 bases from J, the gap between germline ends came to 12 bases. The CDR3 contains 13 residues. The CDR3 loop reads CASSLQGRGPQHF. CDR3 nucleotides: TGCGCCAGCAGCTTACAGGGTCGCGGGCCCCAGCATTTT. The complete variable domain, with remaining parts taken from reference TRBV5-1 and TRBJ1-5, reads KAGVTQTPRYLIKTRGQQVTLSCSPISGHRSVSWYQQTPGQGLQFLFEYFSETQRNKGNFPGRFSGRQFSNSRSEMNVSTLELGDSALYLCASSLQGRGPQHFGDGTRLSIL.

The rearrangement uses TRBV21-1 and TRBJ2-1; the DNA was not compared with TRBD2, the D call given in the table. TRBV21-1 is termed a pseudogene. The CDR3 loop spans 17 amino acids. The CDR3 DNA is TGTGCCAGCAGGCGTCTGATAGCTCACCATTCCGACAATGAGCAGTTCTTC. Translating gives CASRRLIAHHSDNEQFF.

This chain uses TRBV5-4 with TRBJ1-2; D ambiguous. Germline V gene lookup returns CDR1 SGHNT and CDR2 YYREEE (reference sequence). The CDR3 consists of 16 residues. V lost 0 bases to trimming and J lost 4 bases, with 16 bases between them. The CDR3 DNA follows: TGTGCCAGCAGCTTGGGGGGAGGAGGGTCCGGCTATGGCTACACCTTC. This translates into CASSLGGGGSGYGYTF.

This chain connects TRBV7-3 to TRBJ2-1; D is tentatively TRBD1 or TRBD2 (5 bases each). The CDR3 loop spans 16 amino acids. Germline V CDR1 and CDR2: SGHTA, FQGTGA. With 5 bases removed from V and 7 bases from J, the gap between germline ends came to 21 bases. CDR3 loop: CASSPYNRDPGNEQFF. CDR3 DNA sequence: TGTGCCAGCAGCCCTTATAACCGGGACCCCGGGAATGAGCAGTTCTTC.

The chain employs TRBV5-4 and TRBJ2-1; TRBD2 aligns across 13 bases. Germline values: CDR1 SGHNT, CDR2 YYREEE (reference sequence). The CDR3 sequence is 15 residues long. Trimming cost V 4 bases and J 5 bases; bases outside gene matches: 3. The CDR3: CASSTGTSGNNEQFF. The DNA of the CDR3 is TGTGCCAGCAGCACAGGGACTAGCGGGAACAATGAGCAGTTCTTC.

This rearrangement joins TRBV6-5 to TRBJ2-5; 8 positions agree with TRBD1. J gave up 11 bases and V 5 bases, and 10 bases lay outside the gene matches. Germline assignment: CDR1 MNHEY and CDR2 SVGAGI. The CDR3 is 13 amino acids. CDR3 protein: CASSEVGTGGQYF. CDR3 bases: TGTGCCAGCAGTGAAGTAGGGACAGGCGGTCAGTACTTC.

The chain is built from TRBV18 and TRBJ1-2, with unresolved D. Germline assignment: CDR1 KGHSH and CDR2 LQKENI. V was clipped by 2 bases and J by 4 bases, with 8 bases between them. The CDR3 consists of 13 residues. CDR3: CASSPYPSYGYTF. The CDR3 DNA is TGTGCCAGCTCACCATACCCATCCTATGGCTACACCTTC.

This clone has only a few counts. This chain joins TRBV30 and TRBJ2-3; tentative D call: TRBD2 (6 bases). The CDR3 is 14 amino acids. Germline V gives CDR1 GTSNPN, CDR2 SVGIG (reference sequence). The ends were cut back, 0 bases at V and 1 base at J, with 8 bases in the middle. CDR3 in DNA: TGTGCCTGGAGTGTAACGGGAGGCACAGATACGCAGTATTTT. It translates to CAWSVTGGTDTQYF.

This chain joins TRBV27 and TRBJ2-1; 11 nucleotides align to TRBD2. Germline values: CDR1 MNHEY, CDR2 SMNVEV (reference sequence). This CDR3 contains 17 residues. Trimming took 3 bases from V and 2 from J; bases not matched to a gene: 6. The CDR3 region is CASSFPTSGSPYNEQFF. CDR3 coding DNA: TGTGCCAGCAGTTTCCCTACTAGCGGGAGCCCCTACAATGAGCAGTTCTTC.

V and J are TRBV27 and TRBJ1-3; 10 bases agree with TRBD1. Germline V gives CDR1 MNHEY, CDR2 SMNVEV (reference sequence). CDR3 length: 15 amino acids. Unmatched junction bases numbered 4, after V lost 6 bases and J lost 2 bases. The CDR3 loop reads CASRAGTGAGNTIYF. The CDR3 DNA is TGTGCCAGCAGGGCCGGGACAGGGGCTGGAAACACCATATATTTT.

In the case of this clone: Sequence at one end of the junction differs from germline and may be a read error. The chain has TRBV25-1 and TRBJ2-5; the D gene is possibly TRBD2 (6 bases). Germline CDR1 and CDR2: MGHDK and SYGVNS. CDR3 length: 12 amino acids. The CDR3 DNA reads TGTGCCGGCAGGACTAATTGGGAGACCCAGTACTTC. Residues: CAGRTNWETQYF.

This clone was seen a few times. This chain uses TRBV7-9 with TRBJ1-2, with a possible D match to TRBD1 (6 bases). The V gene's germline CDR1 is SEHNR and CDR2 FQNEAQ (reference sequence). The CDR3 covers 13 residues. V was clipped by 1 base and J by 3 bases, with 6 bases between them. The CDR3 nucleotides are TGTGCCAGCAGCTTAGACAGGGACTATGGCTACACCTTC. Its protein product is CASSLDRDYGYTF.

The V gene is TRBV30, the J gene TRBJ1-5; no reliable D call. Germline lookup yields CDR1 GTSNPN and CDR2 SVGIG (reference sequence). The CDR3 runs to 14 residues. With 0 bases removed from V and 2 bases from J, the gap between germline ends came to 8 bases. The CDR3: CAWSVILGNQPQHF. The CDR3 DNA sequence: TGTGCCTGGAGTGTAATTCTTGGCAATCAGCCCCAGCATTTT.

This clone appeared a few times. The genes are TRBV27 and TRBJ1-5; no reliable D call. Germline CDR1 reads MNHEY; CDR2 reads SMNVEV (reference sequence). The CDR3 extends over 12 amino acids. Trimming stripped 4 bases from V and 3 bases from J, with 4 bases between. DNA of the CDR3: TGTGCCAGCAGTTCCCCCAATCAGCCCCAGCATTTT. Amino acid sequence: CASSSPNQPQHF.

This clone rates as medium-sized. J is TRBJ2-3 and V is TRBV19; D remains ambiguous. V shed 6 bases and J shed 0 bases, with 10 bases lying between them. CDR3 length: 14 amino acids. In germline, CDR1 is LNHDA, CDR2 SQIVND (reference sequence). The CDR3, as DNA: TGTGCCAGTAGAACCATCCTTAGCACAGATACGCAGTATTTT. Protein sequence: CASRTILSTDTQYF.

The chain recombines TRBV7-9 with TRBJ1-2; 8 bases agree with TRBD1. The V gene end was trimmed by 4 bases and the J gene end by 0 bases; junction bases not matched to a gene: 7. Germline V CDR1 and CDR2: SEHNR, FQNEAQ (reference sequence). CDR3 length: 16 residues. CDR3 in DNA: TGTGCCAGCAGCTACCAACGGACAGGGACTAACTATGGCTACACCTTC. Amino acid sequence: CASSYQRTGTNYGYTF.

V gene TRBV5-5 combines with J gene TRBJ2-7; TRBD2 aligns across 13 bases. The ends lost 4 bases at V and 1 base at J; junction bases unmatched: 8. Germline V lookup: CDR1 SGHKS, CDR2 YYEKEE (reference sequence). CDR3 size: 17 residues. The CDR3 nucleotides read TGTGCCAGCAGCCATGTGCGACTAGCGGGAGGATCCTACGAGCAGTACTTC. Its translation is CASSHVRLAGGSYEQYF. The whole variable domain, filled in from reference TRBV5-5 and TRBJ2-7, reads DAGVTQSPTHLIKTRGQQVTLRCSPISGHKSVSWYQQVLGQGPQFIFQYYEKEERGRGNFPDRFSARQFPNYSSELNVNALLLGDSALYLCASSHVRLAGGSYEQYFGPGTRLTVT.

This clone has just a few counts. The chain has TRBV6-6 and TRBJ2-2; 8 bases fit TRBD2. The CDR3 is 16 amino acids. Germline V gene lookup returns CDR1 MNHNY and CDR2 SVGAGI (reference sequence). The V segment lost 5 bases and the J segment 1 base; nucleotides outside the gene matches: 6. The CDR3 sequence: CASSPRLALNTGELFF. CDR3 nucleotide sequence: TGTGCCAGCAGTCCTCGACTAGCGTTGAACACCGGGGAGCTGTTTTTT.

V and J are TRBV5-1 and TRBJ2-3, with D possibly matching TRBD2 (5 bases). Trimming left V 0 bases short and J 0 bases short, with 5 bases between. The CDR3 extends over 14 amino acids. Germline CDR1 reads SGHRS; CDR2 reads YFSETQ. The CDR3 protein is CASSLAGSTDTQYF. The CDR3 DNA sequence: TGCGCCAGCAGCTTGGCGGGGAGCACAGATACGCAGTATTTT.

This clone was detected a few times. This sequence joins TRBV7-2 and TRBJ2-7, with D perhaps TRBD2 (6 bases). Trimming took 7 bases from V and 0 from J, leaving 10 bases between them. There are 13 residues in the CDR3. Germline-derived CDR1 and CDR2 are SGHTA and FQGNSA. CDR3 loop: CASIAAGSYEQYF. The CDR3 nucleotides are TGTGCCAGCATAGCGGCTGGCTCCTACGAGCAGTACTTC. Looking up the rest from reference TRBV7-2 and TRBJ2-7 gives the full variable domain: GAGVSQSPSNKVTEKGKDVELRCDPISGHTALYWYRQSLGQGLEFLIYFQGNSAPDKSGLPSDRFSAERTGGSVSTLTIQRTQQEDSAVYLCASIAAGSYEQYFGPGTRLTVT.

This clone turned up a few times. The V call is TRBV6-5, the J call TRBJ1-2; D ambiguous. Germline V gene data show CDR1 as MNHEY and CDR2 as SVGAGI. The CDR3 runs to 13 residues. Trimming removed 5 bases from V and 2 bases from J, with 9 bases in between. The DNA for the CDR3 is TGTGCCAGCAGTGAAGCGCTAAACTATGGCTACACCTTC. Amino acids: CASSEALNYGYTF.

This clone was counted only a few times. This chain connects TRBV11-3 to TRBJ2-1, with TRBD2 identical over 13 bases. Germline V gene lookup returns CDR1 SGHNT and CDR2 YENEEA. CDR3 size: 14 residues. The junction had 3 bases not matched to a gene; V was cut back by 1 base and J by 12 bases. The DNA for the CDR3 is TGTGCCAGCAGCTTAGGGACTAGCGGGAGCCGGCAGTTCTTC. Amino acids: CASSLGTSGSRQFF.

V usage is TRBV2 and J usage is TRBJ2-7; D perhaps matches TRBD1 (6 bases). The germline V and J ends were trimmed by 3 bases and 1 base, with 13 bases remaining between them. Germline CDR1 is SNHLY and CDR2 is FYNNEI. The CDR3 has 15 amino acids. The CDR3 DNA reads TGTGCCAGCAGTGATTGGACAGATCCATCCTACGAGCAGTACTTC. It is translated as CASSDWTDPSYEQYF.

This clone was observed once. V usage is TRBV27 and J usage is TRBJ2-7, with 9 bases aligning to TRBD1. CDR1 and CDR2 (germline): MNHEY, SMNVEV (reference sequence). The CDR3 is made up of 14 amino acids. The V and J ends lost 2 bases and 4 bases, in that order; junction bases with no gene match: 3. The CDR3 DNA reads TGTGCCAGCAGTTTAATAGGACAGGGGTACGAGCAGTACTTC. This translates into CASSLIGQGYEQYF.

This clone showed up just a few times. This chain connects TRBV6-5 to TRBJ2-5; a weak D match, TRBD2 (5 bases). Between the trimmed V and J ends, which lost 6 bases and 1 base, there was a span of 12 bases. Germline V lookup: CDR1 MNHEY, CDR2 SVGAGI. The CDR3 is 14 residues long. The CDR3 DNA sequence: TGTGCCAGCAGGACCTCGGGAATCCAAGAGACCCAGTACTTC. Translated, it gives CASRTSGIQETQYF.

CDR3 amino acids: CASSINSGLILAKNIQYF. The CDR3 region has the DNA TGTGCCAGTAGTATCAATTCGGGACTGATACTAGCCAAAAACATTCAGTACTTC. This chain links TRBV19 with TRBJ2-4, with D perhaps matching TRBD2 (6 bases). The germline CDR1 and CDR2 sequences are LNHDA and SQIVND (reference sequence). The CDR3 is 18 residues long. Deletions cut 3 bases from V and 0 bases from J, with 18 bases between.

The sample holds a few counts of this clone. The chain links TRBV6-6 to TRBJ2-7; TRBD2 matches 7 bases. Trimming took 2 bases from V and 10 from J; bases not matched to a gene: 5. The CDR3 is 12 amino acids. Germline CDR1 reads MNHNY; CDR2 reads SVGAGI (reference sequence). CDR3 protein: CASSYGGEGQYF. DNA of the CDR3: TGTGCCAGCAGTTACGGCGGGGAGGGACAGTACTTC.

J is TRBJ2-2 and V is TRBV2; D might be TRBD1 (5 bases). V gave up 4 bases and J gave up 0 bases, with 9 bases separating them. The CDR3 is made up of 15 amino acids. Germline values: CDR1 SNHLY, CDR2 FYNNEI. CDR3: CASSVQGPNTGELFF. DNA of the CDR3: TGTGCCAGCAGTGTGCAGGGCCCGAACACCGGGGAGCTGTTTTTT.

This clone was found a few times. This chain joins TRBV10-3 and TRBJ1-2, with no clear D. The germline V gene encodes CDR1 ENHRY and CDR2 SYGVKD. V gave up 3 bases and J gave up 4 bases, with 12 bases separating them. CDR3 size: 14 residues. For the CDR3, the DNA is TGTGCCATCAGTGAAAGACACCTCATCTATGGCTACACCTTC. Residues: CAISERHLIYGYTF.